The 7 T cell receptor beta chains below all came from one sample that was sequenced in a study of shared clonotypes between healthy human individuals. Sequenced by immunoSEQ multiplex PCR; TCRdb stores in-frame clones only, minus some. The data show approximately 980,000 clones, over 60% seen once. Input material: memory CD4+ T cells sorted from blood. As for subset: CD45RA-negative fraction. The receptors originated from a man between 18 and 35 years old in good health.

This chain connects TRBV11-3 to TRBJ1-5; no reliable D call. CDR1 SGHNT and CDR2 YENEEA come from the germline V gene. V gave up 5 bases and J gave up 0 bases, with 17 bases separating them. This CDR3 has 17 residues. The CDR3 region is CASSQLPLPSSNQPQHF. The CDR3 DNA is TGTGCCAGCAGCCAACTCCCGCTACCTTCTAGCAATCAGCCCCAGCATTTT.

This clone appeared a few times. This sequence joins TRBV7-9 and TRBJ1-2; D might be TRBD1 (6 bases). Trimming took 3 bases from V and 2 from J, leaving 22 bases between them. The length of the CDR3 is 18 residues. Germline V gene lookup returns CDR1 SEHNR and CDR2 FQNEAQ (reference sequence). CDR3 region: CASSFGTQFLVSNYGYTF. CDR3 in DNA: TGTGCCAGCAGCTTCGGGACACAGTTCCTAGTGTCGAACTATGGCTACACCTTC.

Here the CDR3 reads CASSSGPLSSSTSYNEQFF. In DNA, the CDR3 is TGTGCCAGCAGCTCGGGTCCTCTCTCTTCTAGTACCTCCTACAATGAGCAGTTCTTC. This rearrangement joins TRBV5-6 to TRBJ2-1; D remains unclear. The CDR3 covers 19 residues. V lost 3 bases, J lost 0 bases, and 22 bases lay in between. Germline-derived CDR1 and CDR2 are SGHDT and YYEEEE.

This chain joins TRBV29-1 and TRBJ2-7; no clear D gene. The CDR3 sequence is 13 residues long. The V gene's germline CDR1 is SQVTM and CDR2 ANQGSEA. The V end was cut by 6 bases, the J end by 5 bases, with 17 bases between. The CDR3 DNA sequence: TGCAGCGTCTCAGACTGGGATGGGAACGAGCAGTACTTC. Protein: CSVSDWDGNEQYF.

This chain links TRBV19 with TRBJ2-2; possibly TRBD1 or TRBD2 for D (5 bases each). The germline gives CDR1 LNHDA, CDR2 SQIVND (reference sequence). Trimming took 4 bases from V and 4 from J, leaving 13 bases between them. This CDR3 contains 15 residues. This CDR3 is CASSTGTVTTGELFF. The CDR3 region has the DNA TGTGCCAGTAGTACCGGGACCGTCACCACCGGGGAGCTGTTTTTT.

With regard to this clone: Within the sample, other DNA sequences also encode this same CDR3. The chain uses TRBV5-4 and TRBJ2-7; no reliable D call. Trimming cost V 5 bases and J 2 bases, with 8 bases left between them. Germline V gives CDR1 SGHNT, CDR2 YYREEE (reference sequence). The CDR3 runs 12 residues. The CDR3 loop is CASSLDTYEQYF. The CDR3 nucleotides read TGTGCCAGCAGTCTTGACACCTACGAGCAGTACTTC. Full variable domain (remainder filled in from reference TRBV5-4 and TRBJ2-7): ETGVTQSPTHLIKTRGQQVTLRCSSQSGHNTVSWYQQALGQGPQFIFQYYREEENGRGNFPPRFSGLQFPNYSSELNVNALELDDSALYLCASSLDTYEQYFGPGTRLTVT.

The rearrangement uses TRBV2 and TRBJ1-5; D is undetermined. Germline V gene lookup returns CDR1 SNHLY and CDR2 FYNNEI. With 7 bases removed from V and 6 bases from J, the gap between germline ends came to 16 bases. There are 14 residues in the CDR3. The CDR3 loop is CASTNPWNSQPQHF. In DNA form, the CDR3 reads TGTGCCAGCACAAATCCGTGGAATAGTCAGCCCCAGCATTTT.